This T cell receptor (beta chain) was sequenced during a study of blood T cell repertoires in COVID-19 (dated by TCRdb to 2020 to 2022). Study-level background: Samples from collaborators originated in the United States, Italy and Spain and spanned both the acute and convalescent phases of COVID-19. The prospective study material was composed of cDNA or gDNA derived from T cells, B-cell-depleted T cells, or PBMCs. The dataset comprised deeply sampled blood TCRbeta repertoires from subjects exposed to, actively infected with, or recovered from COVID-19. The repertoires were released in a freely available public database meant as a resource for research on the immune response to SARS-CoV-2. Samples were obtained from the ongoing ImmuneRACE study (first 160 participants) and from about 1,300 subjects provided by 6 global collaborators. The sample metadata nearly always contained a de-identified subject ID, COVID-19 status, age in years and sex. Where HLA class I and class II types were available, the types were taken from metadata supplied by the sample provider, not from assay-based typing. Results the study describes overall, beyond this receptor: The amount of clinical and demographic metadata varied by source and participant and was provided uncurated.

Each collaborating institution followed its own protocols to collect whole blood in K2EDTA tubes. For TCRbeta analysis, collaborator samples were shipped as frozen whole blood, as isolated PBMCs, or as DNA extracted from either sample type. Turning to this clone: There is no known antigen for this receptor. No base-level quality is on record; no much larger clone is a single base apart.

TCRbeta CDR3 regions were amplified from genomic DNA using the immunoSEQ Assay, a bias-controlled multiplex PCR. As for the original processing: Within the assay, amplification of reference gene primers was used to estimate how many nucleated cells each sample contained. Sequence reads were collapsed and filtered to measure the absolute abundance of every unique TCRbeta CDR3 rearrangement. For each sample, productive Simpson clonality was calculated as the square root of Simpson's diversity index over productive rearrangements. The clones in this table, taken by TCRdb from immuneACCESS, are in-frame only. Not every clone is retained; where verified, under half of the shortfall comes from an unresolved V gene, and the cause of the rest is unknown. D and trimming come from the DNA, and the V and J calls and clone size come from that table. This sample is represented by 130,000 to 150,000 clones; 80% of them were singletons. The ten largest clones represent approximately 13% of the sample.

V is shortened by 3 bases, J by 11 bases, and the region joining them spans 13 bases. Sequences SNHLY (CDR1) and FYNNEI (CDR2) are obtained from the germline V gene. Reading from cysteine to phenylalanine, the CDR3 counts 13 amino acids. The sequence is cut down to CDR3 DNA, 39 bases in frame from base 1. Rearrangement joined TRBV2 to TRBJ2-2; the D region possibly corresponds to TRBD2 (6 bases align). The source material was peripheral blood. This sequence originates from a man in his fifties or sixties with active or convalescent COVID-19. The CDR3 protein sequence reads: CASSESRRVELFF. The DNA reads TGTGCCAGCAGTGAGAGTAGGAGGGTAGAGCTGTTTTTT.